What follows is one T cell receptor (beta chain) and its context. Assay: immunoSEQ multiplex PCR; the TCRdb copy retains only in-frame clones and omits some. In the table there are 180,000 or so clones, 90% to 95% of which are singletons. The entry originates in a study of shared clonotypes between healthy human individuals. The V gene's germline CDR1 is SGHAT and CDR2 FQNNGV. The CDR3 has 15 residues. This chain uses TRBV11-2 with TRBJ2-5; D call uncertain. The J call may be in error: the DNA end matches TRBJ2-7 better. The material sequenced was naive CD4+ T cells sorted from blood. Subset specified: CD45RA+ positively selected. The clonotype comes from a woman younger than 45 in good health. CDR3 region: CASSLGYKSEDEQYF. DNA for the CDR3: TGTGCCAGCAGCTTAGGGTACAAGAGCGAGGACGAGCAGTACTTC.